The rows below give T cell receptor beta chains drawn from one sample of a study of cytomegalovirus exposure and HLA in healthy donors. Generated by immunoSEQ multiplex PCR, the TCRdb table keeps only in-frame clones and is missing some. The sample gives over 80,000 clones, around 73% of which show up once; 3% to 3.5% is in the top ten. Sequences were obtained from PBMCs. Receptor source: a woman aged 40-49 years in good health and CMV-seronegative. CDR3s include the opening cysteine and the closing phenylalanine or tryptophan. D genes are given only for firm matches. For some rows the clone size is stated as once, few or many, or as a class when expanded; others skip it.

.,TRBJ2-5,.,TRBV10-1,TGCGCCAGCAGTGAGAAAGACCGGGGGACCCAGTACTTC,CASSEKDRGTQYF
.,TRBJ2-5,TRBD2,TRBV27,TGTGCCAGCAGAAGAACGGGGGGGGCCCAGTACTTC,CASRRTGGAQYF
.,TRBJ1-5,TRBD1,TRBV5-1,TGCGCCAGCAGCTTGAGACAGGGCGGACAGCCCCAGCATTTT,CASSLRQGGQPQHF
few,TRBJ1-1,.,TRBV6-1,TGTGCCAGCAGGACCGGGACACTGAACACTGAAGCTTTCTTT,CASRTGTLNTEAFF
.,TRBJ2-6,TRBD1,TRBV5-1,TGCGCCAGCGCCGGGACAGCTGGGGCCAACGTCCTGACTTTC,CASAGTAGANVLTF
.,TRBJ1-4,.,TRBV18,TGTGCCAGCTCACGGGACTCATCGAATGAAAAACTGTTTTTT,CASSRDSSNEKLFF
.,TRBJ2-4,TRBD2,TRBV5-4,TGTGCCAGCACCGAGGGGCCGACTAGCGAGAACATTCAGTACTTC,CASTEGPTSENIQYF
.,TRBJ1-3,.,TRBV6-5,TGTGCCAGCAGTGGGCCTCGAAACACCATATATTTT,CASSGPRNTIYF
once,TRBJ1-2,.,TRBV7-9,TGTGCCAGCAGCTTATTAGGGGATCTTTGTGGCTACACCTTC,CASSLLGDLCGYTF
.,TRBJ2-1,TRBD2,TRBV11-2,TGTGCCAGCAGCTTAGTAGCTAGCGGGCACGAGCAGTTCTTC,CASSLVASGHEQFF
.,TRBJ1-5,.,TRBV2,TGTGCCAGCAGGCGGGGTGATTATAGCAATCAGCCCCAGCATTTT,CASRRGDYSNQPQHF
.,TRBJ2-1,TRBD1,TRBV28,TGTGCCAGCAGACGGGGAGGACAGGGAGGCAATGAGCAGTTCTTC,CASRRGGQGGNEQFF
.,TRBJ1-1,.,TRBV5-1,TGCGCCAGCAGCTTGAACAGGGCGGGTGAAGCTTTCTTT,CASSLNRAGEAFF
.,TRBJ1-1,TRBD1,TRBV9,TGTGCCAGCAGCGTAGATCAGGGGACAGGCCCACTCAGTGAAGCTTTCTTT,CASSVDQGTGPLSEAFF
.,TRBJ2-1,TRBD2,TRBV6-4,TGTGCCAGCAGTCTTCTAGCGGGAGCCGCAAACAATGAGCAGTTCTTC,CASSLLAGAANNEQFF
few,TRBJ1-5,TRBD1,TRBV6-5,TGTGCCAGCAGTTACACGGGACAGGCCAATCAGCCCCAGCATTTT,CASSYTGQANQPQHF
.,TRBJ2-3,.,TRBV7-6,TGTGCCAGCAGCTCCTTCCCGGGAACGGGGACAGATACGCAGTATTTT,CASSSFPGTGTDTQYF
.,TRBJ1-1,.,TRBV9,TGTGCCAGCAGCGTAGGCGGCAGCCCGAACACTGAAGCTTTCTTT,CASSVGGSPNTEAFF
.,TRBJ1-2,.,TRBV5-6,TGTGCCAGCAGCTTGGAGGGCAGGGTAGTTGGCTACACCTTC,CASSLEGRVVGYTF
.,TRBJ2-7,.,TRBV7-9,TGTGCCAGCAGCATGAGACAGACGGACAAGGAGGAGCAGTACTTC,CASSMRQTDKEEQYF
.,TRBJ2-7,TRBD2,TRBV6-5,TGTGCCACCGTCATAAGTGGGGGGGTTGCCGGGGAGCAGTACTTC,CATVISGGVAGEQYF
.,TRBJ2-1,TRBD2,TRBV28,TGTGCCGGGATGGGCCGGGAGGGCCACCCGGATGAGCAGTTCTTC,CAGMGREGHPDEQFF
.,TRBJ2-2,TRBD2,TRBV11-3,TGTGCCAGCAGCCCCCCGTTCGGACTAGCGGGAGAGGACACCGGGGAGCTGTTTTTT,CASSPPFGLAGEDTGELFF
.,TRBJ2-7,TRBD1,TRBV28,TGTGCCAGCGGGGACAGGAGTCCCTACGAGCAGTACTTC,CASGDRSPYEQYF
.,TRBJ1-5,TRBD1,TRBV19,TGTGCCAGTAGTATCCCGGGACAGGGGGCCCGGCAGCCCCAGCATTTT,CASSIPGQGARQPQHF
.,TRBJ2-5,TRBD1,TRBV28,TGTGCCAGCAGTACGACGGACAGGGGCCGCCGGTGGAAGACCCAGTACTTC,CASSTTDRGRRWKTQYF
.,TRBJ1-1,.,TRBV19,TGTGCCAGGCAGAACAGGGAAGGGCAGAACACTGAAGCTTTCTTT,CARQNREGQNTEAFF
.,TRBJ2-1,.,TRBV11-2,TGTGCCAGCAGCCAGGTACGGAATGAGCAGTTCTTC,CASSQVRNEQFF